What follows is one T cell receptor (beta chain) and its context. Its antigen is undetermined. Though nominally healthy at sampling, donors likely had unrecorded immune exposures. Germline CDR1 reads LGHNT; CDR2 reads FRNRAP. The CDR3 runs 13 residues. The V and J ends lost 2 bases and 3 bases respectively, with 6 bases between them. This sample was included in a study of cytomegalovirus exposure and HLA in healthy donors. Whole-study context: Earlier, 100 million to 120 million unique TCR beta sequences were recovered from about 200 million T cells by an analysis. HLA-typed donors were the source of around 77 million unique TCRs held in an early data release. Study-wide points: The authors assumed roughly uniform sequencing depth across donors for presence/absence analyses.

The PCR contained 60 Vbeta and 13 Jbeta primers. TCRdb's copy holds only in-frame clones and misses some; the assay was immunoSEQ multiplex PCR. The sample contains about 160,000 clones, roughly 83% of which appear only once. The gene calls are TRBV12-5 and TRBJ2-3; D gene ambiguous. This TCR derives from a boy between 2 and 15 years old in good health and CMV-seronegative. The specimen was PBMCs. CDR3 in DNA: TGTGCTAGTGGTTTGCCTTTAACAGATACGCAGTATTTT. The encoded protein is CASGLPLTDTQYF.